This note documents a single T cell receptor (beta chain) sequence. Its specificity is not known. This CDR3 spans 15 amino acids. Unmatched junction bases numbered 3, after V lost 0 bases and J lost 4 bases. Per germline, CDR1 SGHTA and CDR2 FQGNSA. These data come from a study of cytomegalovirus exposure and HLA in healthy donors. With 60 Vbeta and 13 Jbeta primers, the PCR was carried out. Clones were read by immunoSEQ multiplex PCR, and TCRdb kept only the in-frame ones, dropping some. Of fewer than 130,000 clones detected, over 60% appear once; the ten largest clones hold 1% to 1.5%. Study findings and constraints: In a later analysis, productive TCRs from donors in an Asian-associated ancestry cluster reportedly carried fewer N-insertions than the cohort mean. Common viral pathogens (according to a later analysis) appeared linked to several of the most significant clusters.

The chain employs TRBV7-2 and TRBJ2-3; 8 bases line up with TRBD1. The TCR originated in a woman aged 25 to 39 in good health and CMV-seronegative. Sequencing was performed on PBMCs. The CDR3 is CASSLAVQGADTQYF. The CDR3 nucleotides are TGTGCCAGCAGCTTAGCTGTACAGGGGGCAGATACGCAGTATTTT.